The text below deals with one T cell receptor (beta chain). This sample is drawn from a study of shared T cell receptors in the human thymus. This CDR3 has 16 amino acids. Germline V gives CDR1 KGHSH, CDR2 LQKENI. Trimming at V came to 6 bases and at J to 0 bases, leaving 8 bases not matched to a gene. The method was immunoSEQ multiplex PCR; TCRdb's version includes in-frame clones alone and lacks a portion of them. This table holds some 660,000 clones, about 87% found once. These data were also filed under a second study, of human thymus T cells. From that paper: Resections from corrective heart surgery supplied the thymus tissue. Thymic and blood repertoires showed apparently biased V and J gene usage. Unrelated people showed highly overlapping thymic repertoires, related research reported.

The receptor was derived from a boy under two years old with a congenital heart defect. The chain uses TRBV18 and TRBJ1-3; 7 positions match TRBD1. The specimen was thymocytes. CDR3 in amino acids: CASSRDSLSSGNTIYF. The CDR3 region has the DNA TGTGCCAGCTCTCGGGACAGTCTAAGCTCTGGAAACACCATATATTTT.